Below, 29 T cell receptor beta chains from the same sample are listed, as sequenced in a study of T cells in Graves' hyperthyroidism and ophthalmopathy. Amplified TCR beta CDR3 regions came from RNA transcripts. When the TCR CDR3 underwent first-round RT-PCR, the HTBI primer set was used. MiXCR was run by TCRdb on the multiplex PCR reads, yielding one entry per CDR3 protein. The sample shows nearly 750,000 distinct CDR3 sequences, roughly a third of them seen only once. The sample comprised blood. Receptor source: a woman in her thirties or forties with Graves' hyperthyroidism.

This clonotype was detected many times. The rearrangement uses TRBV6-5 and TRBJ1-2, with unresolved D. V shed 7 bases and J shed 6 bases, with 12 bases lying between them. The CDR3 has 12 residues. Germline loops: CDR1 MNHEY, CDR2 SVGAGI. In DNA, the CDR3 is TGTGCCAGCACCGGACTGAAGAATGGCTACACCTTC. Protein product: CASTGLKNGYTF.

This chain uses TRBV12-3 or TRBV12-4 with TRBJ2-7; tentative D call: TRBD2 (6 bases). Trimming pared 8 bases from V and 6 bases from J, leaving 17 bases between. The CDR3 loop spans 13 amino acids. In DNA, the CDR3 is TGTGCCAGCCATGCGGGCGGGATCGGCGAGCAGTACTTC. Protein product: CASHAGGIGEQYF.

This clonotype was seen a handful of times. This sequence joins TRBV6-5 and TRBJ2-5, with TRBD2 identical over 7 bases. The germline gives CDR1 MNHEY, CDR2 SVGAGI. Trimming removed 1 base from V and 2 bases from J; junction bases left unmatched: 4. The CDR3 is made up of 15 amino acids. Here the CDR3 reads CASSYFGGSQETQYF. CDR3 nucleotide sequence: TGTGCCAGCAGTTACTTCGGCGGGAGTCAAGAGACCCAGTACTTC.

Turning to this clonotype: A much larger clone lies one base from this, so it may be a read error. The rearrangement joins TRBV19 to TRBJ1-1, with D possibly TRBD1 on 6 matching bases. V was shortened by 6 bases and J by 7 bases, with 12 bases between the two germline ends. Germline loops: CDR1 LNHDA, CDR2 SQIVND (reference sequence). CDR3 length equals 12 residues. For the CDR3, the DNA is TGTGCCAGTAGGGGGGGGCGGATTGAAGCTTTCTTT. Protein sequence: CASRGGRIEAFF.

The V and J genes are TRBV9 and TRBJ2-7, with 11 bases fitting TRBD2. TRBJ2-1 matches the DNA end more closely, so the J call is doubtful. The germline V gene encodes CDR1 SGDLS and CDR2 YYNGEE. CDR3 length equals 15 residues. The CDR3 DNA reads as TGTGCCAGCAGCATTCGACTAGCGGGACGCAATGAGCAGTTCTTC. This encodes CASSIRLAGRNEQFF.

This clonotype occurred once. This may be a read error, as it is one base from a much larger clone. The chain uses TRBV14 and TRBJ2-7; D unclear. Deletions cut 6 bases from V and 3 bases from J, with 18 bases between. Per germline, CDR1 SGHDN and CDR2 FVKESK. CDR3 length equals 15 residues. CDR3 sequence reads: CASSPSMAAHYEQYF. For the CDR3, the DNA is TGTGCCAGCAGTCCCTCAATGGCAGCCCACTACGAGCAGTACTTC.

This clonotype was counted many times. CDR3 in amino acids: CSARDQGQRGYTF. The CDR3 DNA sequence: TGCAGTGCTAGAGATCAGGGGCAACGGGGCTACACCTTC. The V call is TRBV20-1, the J call TRBJ1-2, with D perhaps TRBD1 (6 bases). The CDR3 loop spans 13 amino acids. Looked up from germline, CDR1 is DFQATT and CDR2 is SNEGSKA (reference sequence). V lost 0 bases and J 8 bases, leaving 13 bases between the germline ends.

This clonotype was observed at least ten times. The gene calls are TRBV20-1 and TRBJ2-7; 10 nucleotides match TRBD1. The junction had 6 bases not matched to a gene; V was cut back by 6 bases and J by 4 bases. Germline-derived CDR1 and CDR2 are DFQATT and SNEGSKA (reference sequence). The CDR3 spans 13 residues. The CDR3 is CSAWTGGGYEQYF. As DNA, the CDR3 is TGCAGTGCCTGGACAGGGGGTGGGTACGAGCAGTACTTC.

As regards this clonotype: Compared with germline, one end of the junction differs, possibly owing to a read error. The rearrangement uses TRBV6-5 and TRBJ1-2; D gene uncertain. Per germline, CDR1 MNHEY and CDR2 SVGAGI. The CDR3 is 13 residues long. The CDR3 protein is CACSLVSGMGYTF. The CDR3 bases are TGTGCCTGCAGTTTAGTGTCGGGAATGGGCTACACCTTC.

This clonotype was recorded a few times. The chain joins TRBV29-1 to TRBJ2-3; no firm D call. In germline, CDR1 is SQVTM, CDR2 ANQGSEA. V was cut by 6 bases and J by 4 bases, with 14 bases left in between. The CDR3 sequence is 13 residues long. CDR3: CSVDPSGADTQYF. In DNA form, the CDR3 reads TGCAGCGTCGACCCGTCGGGCGCAGATACGCAGTATTTT.

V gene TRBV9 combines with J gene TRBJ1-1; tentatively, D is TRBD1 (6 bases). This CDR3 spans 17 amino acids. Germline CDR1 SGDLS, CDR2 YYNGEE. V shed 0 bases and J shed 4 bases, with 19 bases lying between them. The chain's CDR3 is CASSVDPRKGGSTEAFF. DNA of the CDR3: TGTGCCAGCAGCGTAGACCCCCGGAAGGGGGGTAGCACTGAAGCTTTCTTT.

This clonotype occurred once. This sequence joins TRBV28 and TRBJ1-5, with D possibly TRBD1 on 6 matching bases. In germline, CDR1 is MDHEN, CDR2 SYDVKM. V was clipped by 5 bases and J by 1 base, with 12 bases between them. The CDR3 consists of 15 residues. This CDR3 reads CASSERGRSNQPQHF. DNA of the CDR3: TGTGCCAGCAGTGAGCGGGGGCGAAGCAATCAGCCCCAGCATTTT.

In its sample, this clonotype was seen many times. This CDR3 reads CSVRLRGARPAEAFF. The CDR3, as DNA: TGCAGCGTTCGGTTACGGGGGGCGCGCCCAGCTGAAGCTTTCTTT. The rearrangement uses TRBV29-1 and TRBJ1-1, with D maybe TRBD1 (6 bases). The CDR3 length is 15 residues. Deletions cut 5 bases from V and 6 bases from J, with 22 bases between. Germline CDR1 is SQVTM and CDR2 is ANQGSEA.

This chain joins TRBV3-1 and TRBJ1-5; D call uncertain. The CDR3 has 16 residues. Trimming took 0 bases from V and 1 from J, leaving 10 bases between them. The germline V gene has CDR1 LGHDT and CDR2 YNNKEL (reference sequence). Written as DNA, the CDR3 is TGTGCCAGCAGCCAAGACCCCGGGTTCAGCAATCAGCCCCAGCATTTT. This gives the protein CASSQDPGFSNQPQHF.

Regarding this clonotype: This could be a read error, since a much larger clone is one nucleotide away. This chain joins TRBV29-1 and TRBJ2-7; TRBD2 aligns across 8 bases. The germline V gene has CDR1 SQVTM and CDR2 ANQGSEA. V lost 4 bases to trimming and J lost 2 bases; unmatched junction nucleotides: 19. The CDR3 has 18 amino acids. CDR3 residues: CSVGGSGTPSTGAYEQYF. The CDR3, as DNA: TGCAGCGTTGGGGGTAGCGGGACGCCTTCGACCGGGGCCTACGAGCAGTACTTC.

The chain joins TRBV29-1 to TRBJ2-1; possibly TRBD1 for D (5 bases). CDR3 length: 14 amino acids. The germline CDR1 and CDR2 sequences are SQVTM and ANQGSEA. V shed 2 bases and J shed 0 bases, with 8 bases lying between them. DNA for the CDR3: TGCAGCGTTGAACAAAGGGGCTCCTACAATGAGCAGTTCTTC. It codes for CSVEQRGSYNEQFF.

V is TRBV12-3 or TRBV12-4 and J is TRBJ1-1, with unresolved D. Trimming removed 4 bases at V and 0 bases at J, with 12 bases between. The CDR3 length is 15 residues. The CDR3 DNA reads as TGTGCCAGCAGTTCCCTTGGGGATTTGAACACTGAAGCTTTCTTT. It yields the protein CASSSLGDLNTEAFF.

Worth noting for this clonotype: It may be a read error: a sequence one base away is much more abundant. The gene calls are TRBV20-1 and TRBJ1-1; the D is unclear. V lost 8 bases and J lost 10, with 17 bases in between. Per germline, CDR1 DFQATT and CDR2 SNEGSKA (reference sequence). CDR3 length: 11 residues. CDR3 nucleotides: TGCAGTACTACAAGGAGCCCCGGAGCTTTCTTT. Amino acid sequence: CSTTRSPGAFF.

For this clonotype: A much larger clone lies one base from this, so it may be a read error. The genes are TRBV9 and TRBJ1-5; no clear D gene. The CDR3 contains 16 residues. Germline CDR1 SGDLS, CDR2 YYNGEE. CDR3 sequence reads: CASSGLISPSDQPQHF. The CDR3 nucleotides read TGTGCCAGCAGCGGATTGATCAGCCCTAGCGATCAGCCCCAGCATTTT.

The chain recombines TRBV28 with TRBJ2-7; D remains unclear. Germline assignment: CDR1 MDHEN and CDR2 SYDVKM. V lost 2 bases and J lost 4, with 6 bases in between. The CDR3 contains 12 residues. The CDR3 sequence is CASSLPNYEQYF. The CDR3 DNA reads TGTGCCAGCAGTTTACCGAATTACGAGCAGTACTTC. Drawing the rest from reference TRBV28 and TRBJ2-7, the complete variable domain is DVKVTQSSRYLVKRTGEKVFLECVQDMDHENMFWYRQDPGLGLRLIYFSYDVKMKEKGDIPEGYSVSREKKERFSLILESASTNQTSMYLCASSLPNYEQYFGPGTRLTVT.

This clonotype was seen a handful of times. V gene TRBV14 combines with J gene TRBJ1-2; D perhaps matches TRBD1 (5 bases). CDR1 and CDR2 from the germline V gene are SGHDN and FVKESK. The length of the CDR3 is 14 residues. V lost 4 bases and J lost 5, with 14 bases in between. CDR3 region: CASSPWDGPYGYTF. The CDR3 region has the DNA TGTGCCAGCAGCCCTTGGGACGGACCTTATGGCTACACCTTC.

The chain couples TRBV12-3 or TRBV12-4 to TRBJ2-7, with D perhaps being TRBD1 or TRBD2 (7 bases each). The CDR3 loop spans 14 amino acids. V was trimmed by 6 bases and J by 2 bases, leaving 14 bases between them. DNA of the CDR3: TGTGCCAGCAGCCAGGGGGGGGACCCCTACGAGCAGTACTTC. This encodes CASSQGGDPYEQYF.

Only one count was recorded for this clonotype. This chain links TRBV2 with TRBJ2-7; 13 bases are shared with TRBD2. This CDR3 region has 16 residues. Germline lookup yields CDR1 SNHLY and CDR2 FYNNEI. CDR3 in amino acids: CARFFTSGRASYEQYF. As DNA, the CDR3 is TGTGCTAGATTTTTCACTAGCGGGAGGGCCAGCTACGAGCAGTACTTC.

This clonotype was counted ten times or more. CDR3 nucleotides: TGTGCCAGCAGTTACGGGACGTATGCTGATGGCTACACCTTC. Amino acids: CASSYGTYADGYTF. This sequence joins TRBV12-3 or TRBV12-4 and TRBJ1-2; possibly TRBD1 for D (5 bases). The CDR3 is 14 amino acids. The V and J ends lost 4 bases and 6 bases respectively, with 15 bases between them.

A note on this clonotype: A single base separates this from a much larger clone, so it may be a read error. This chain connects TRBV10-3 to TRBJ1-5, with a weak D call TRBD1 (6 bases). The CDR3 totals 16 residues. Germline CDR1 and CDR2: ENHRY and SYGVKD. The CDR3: CASSCSRQVSNQPQHF. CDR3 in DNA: TGTGCCAGCAGTTGCTCGCGACAGGTTAGCAATCAGCCCCAGCATTTT.

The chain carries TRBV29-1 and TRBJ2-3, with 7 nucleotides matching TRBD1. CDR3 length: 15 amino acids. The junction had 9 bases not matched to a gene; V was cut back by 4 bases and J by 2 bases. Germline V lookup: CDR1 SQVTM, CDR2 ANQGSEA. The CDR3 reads CSVVSQGVYTDTQYF. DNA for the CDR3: TGCAGCGTTGTGTCCCAGGGGGTGTACACAGATACGCAGTATTTT.

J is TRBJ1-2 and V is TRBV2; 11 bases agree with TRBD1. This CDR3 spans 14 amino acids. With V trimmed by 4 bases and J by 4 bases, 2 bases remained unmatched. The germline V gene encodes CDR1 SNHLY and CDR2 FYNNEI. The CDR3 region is CASSAGQGAYGYTF. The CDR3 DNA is TGTGCCAGCAGTGCCGGACAGGGGGCCTATGGCTACACCTTC. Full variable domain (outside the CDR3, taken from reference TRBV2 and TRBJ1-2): EPEVTQTPSHQVTQMGQEVILRCVPISNHLYFYWYRQILGQKVEFLVSFYNNEISEKSEIFDDQFSVERPDGSNFTLKIRSTKLEDSAMYFCASSAGQGAYGYTFGSGTRLTVV.

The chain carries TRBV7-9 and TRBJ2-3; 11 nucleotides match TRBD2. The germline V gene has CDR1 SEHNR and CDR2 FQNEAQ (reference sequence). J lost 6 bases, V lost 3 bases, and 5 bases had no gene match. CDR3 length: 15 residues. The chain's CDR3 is CASSFSGGGSDTQYF. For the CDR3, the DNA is TGTGCCAGCAGCTTTAGCGGGGGGGGTTCGGATACGCAGTATTTT.

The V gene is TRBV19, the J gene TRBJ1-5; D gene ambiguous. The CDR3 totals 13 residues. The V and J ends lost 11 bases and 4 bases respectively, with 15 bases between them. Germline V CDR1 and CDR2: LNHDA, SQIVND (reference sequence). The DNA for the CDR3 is TGTGCCTGGAGTAGGTTTCGGAATCAGCCCCAGCATTTT. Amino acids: CAWSRFRNQPQHF. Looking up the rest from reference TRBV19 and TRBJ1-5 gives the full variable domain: DGGITQSPKYLFRKEGQNVTLSCEQNLNHDAMYWYRQDPGQGLRLIYYSQIVNDFQKGDIAEGYSVSREKKESFPLTVTSAQKNPTAFYLCAWSRFRNQPQHFGDGTRLSIL.